This TCR beta chain was recovered during a study of neurological immune-mediated disorders. About the research overall: Disease course was recorded as relapsing-remitting for roughly 30 and secondary progressive for about 9% of the roughly 35 multiple sclerosis patients.

V dropped 5 bases and J dropped 0 bases, with 12 bases sitting between them. CDR1 and CDR2 from the germline V gene are SGHNT and YYREEE (reference sequence). The CDR3 sequence is 15 residues long. MiXCR was run by TCRdb on the 5' RACE reads, yielding one entry per CDR3 protein. The repertoire includes tens of thousands of distinct CDR3 sequences, around 4.2% of them detected once, and 1.3% sits in the top ten. This clonotype was counted at least ten times. Specimen: PBMCs. The V call is TRBV5-4, the J call TRBJ1-3; D remains ambiguous. This receptor was identified in a man aged 25-40 years with multiple sclerosis. CDR3 region: CASSFDTSSGNTIYF. The CDR3 coding sequence is TGTGCCAGCAGTTTTGACACGAGCTCTGGAAACACCATATATTTT. Looking up the rest from reference TRBV5-4 and TRBJ1-3 gives the full variable domain: ETGVTQSPTHLIKTRGQQVTLRCSSQSGHNTVSWYQQALGQGPQFIFQYYREEENGRGNFPPRFSGLQFPNYSSELNVNALELDDSALYLCASSFDTSSGNTIYFGEGSWLTVV.